This T cell receptor beta chain was found in a study of cytotoxic CD8 clonotypes in ibrutinib-treated CLL (dated by TCRdb to about 2021). With regard to the full study: The cohort was composed of about a dozen relapsed/refractory and approximately 16 treatment-naive patients; IGHV unmutated status was identified in approximately 18 patients. Partial responses were observed in 24 patients and complete responses in 2; after a median follow-up of around 68 months, remission was maintained in some 14 patients and progression was observed in roughly twelve. Response samples were taken after a median of 12 months on treatment, ranging from roughly 6 to 36 months. On average, each sample had about 250,000 productive templates and approximately 100,000 productive rearrangements. Of the approximately 86 people in the trial, some 28 had longitudinal samples available. Cryopreserved peripheral blood mononuclear cells were obtained before treatment, at response, and at either sustained remission or disease progression. Every remission and progressive disease sample was obtained while ibrutinib was still being received by the patients.

Unmatched junction bases come to 4, with V trimmed by 1 base and J by 2 bases. The cysteine opens and the phenylalanine closes a CDR3 of 16 amino acids. Only the CDR3 region is kept as DNA, spanning 48 bases read in frame from base 1. CDR1 and CDR2, looked up from the germline V gene, are SGHRS and YFSETQ. Results and caveats for the whole study, not just this receptor: Sampling times were not matched between patients in sustained remission and patients whose disease was progressing, and lymph node repertoires were not examined. Clonality rose at ibrutinib response, remained stable during sustained remission, and dropped back toward baseline at progression. Baseline clonality exceeded that of age-matched healthy donors and correlated strongly with circulating CD8+ T-cell counts. Public clonotypes were rare and either shrank or stayed stable during treatment, and the rise in clonality at ibrutinib response reflected expansion of private clonotypes.

A MiSeq instrument was used for deep resolution sequencing, which targeted depths ranging from 1 in 1 million up to 1 in 200,000 T cells, with coverage averaging 10x for each clonotype. TCR beta libraries were generated with the immunoSEQ hsTCRB Kit. The source study handled its data this way. Data were analyzed with ImmunoSEQ Data Assistant and ImmunoSEQ Analyzer, with V, D and J genes assigned per IMGT definitions. Clonality, which ranges from 0 to 1, was calculated as one minus the normalized Shannon entropy of productive rearrangement frequencies. Only overrepresented clonotypes making up at least 0.05% of each patient's repertoire were included in the public clonotype analysis. About a dozen age-matched healthy donor repertoires from immuneACCESS served as clonality controls. TCRdb limited this immuneACCESS table to in-frame rearrangements with V and J called. A share of clones is missing; checked studies link under half to unresolved V genes, and the rest is unexplained. V, J and clone size derive from that table, while D and trimming were established from the DNA sequence. For this sample there are fewer than 80,000 clones; 45% to 60% appear just once. The ten largest clones represent roughly 14% of the sample.

In light of the paper, this sample's time point label describes: about 11 months on ibrutinib. For TCR beta library preparation, approximately 2 micrograms of genomic DNA was extracted from cryopreserved PBMCs. Longitudinal blood samples from CLL patients on ibrutinib monotherapy underwent high-throughput TCR beta sequencing. The patients were enrolled in a single-center, open-label phase 2 trial of ibrutinib monotherapy. A word on this clone: This clone's antigen is unknown. No clone much larger than this one lies a single base away; base qualities are absent.

Recombination linked TRBV5-1 to TRBJ1-4, and 8 bases in between align with TRBD1. The receptor's source is a human donor with chronic lymphocytic leukemia. Sequenced material: PBMCs, taken after 12 months of ibrutinib treatment. The CDR3 sequence is CASSLTGGWTNEKLFF. At the DNA level, the sequence is TGCGCCAGCAGCTTGACAGGGGGATGGACTAATGAAAAACTGTTTTTT. With the rest looked up from the reference TRBV5-1 and TRBJ1-4 genes rather than sequenced, the full variable domain is KAGVTQTPRYLIKTRGQQVTLSCSPISGHRSVSWYQQTPGQGLQFLFEYFSETQRNKGNFPGRFSGRQFSNSRSEMNVSTLELGDSALYLCASSLTGGWTNEKLFFGSGTQLSVL.